Listed below are T cell receptor beta chains from one sample, sequenced in a study of control samples from healthy donors and cancer patients. TCRdb's copy holds only in-frame clones and misses some; the assay was immunoSEQ multiplex PCR. The sample comprises more than 95,000 clones, around 87% of which are singletons, and 2.9% rests with the top ten. The sample comprised blood. These receptors came from a man between 60 and 70 years old in good health. The CDR3 runs from the conserved cysteine through the conserved F or W. The order of the fields is clone size, D gene, V gene, J gene, CDR3 DNA, CDR3 protein. D genes are given only for firm matches. Size values are once, few and many counts, or a class for expanded clones, and some rows have none.

size: few
D: TRBD1
V: TRBV25-1
J: TRBJ1-2
DNA: TGTGCCAGCAGTGCCCCGGGACAGGGGGTTGGCTACACCTTC
CDR3: CASSAPGQGVGYTF

size: NA
D: NA
V: TRBV6-5
J: TRBJ1-5
DNA: TGTGCCAGCACCTTCGACAAGAGCAATCAGCCCCAGCATTTT
CDR3: CASTFDKSNQPQHF

size: NA
D: TRBD2
V: TRBV7-6
J: TRBJ2-5
DNA: TGTGCCAGCAGCTTAGTTGGCGGGGGGGCCGGTGAGACCCAGTACTTC
CDR3: CASSLVGGGAGETQYF

size: NA
D: TRBD2
V: TRBV3-1/TRBV3-2
J: TRBJ2-7
DNA: TGTGCCAGCAGTTGGACTAGCGGGGTAGGGGGCTCCTACGAGCAGTACTTC
CDR3: CASSWTSGVGGSYEQYF

size: NA
D: NA
V: TRBV27
J: TRBJ1-1
DNA: TGTGCCAGCAGTCCCTGGGGGACGATGAACACTGAAGCTTTCTTT
CDR3: CASSPWGTMNTEAFF

size: NA
D: TRBD1
V: TRBV29-1
J: TRBJ1-1
DNA: TGCAGCGTCAGGAGGACAGGGGGGGACACTGAAGCTTTCTTT
CDR3: CSVRRTGGDTEAFF

size: few
D: TRBD1
V: TRBV5-1
J: TRBJ1-2
DNA: TGCGCCAGCAGCTTGGATGGACAGGGCTCTGGCTACACCTTC
CDR3: CASSLDGQGSGYTF

size: once
D: NA
V: TRBV7-9
J: TRBJ2-7
DNA: TGTGCCAGCAGCTTGGTGTACGAGCAGTACTTC
CDR3: CASSLVYEQYF

size: NA
D: NA
V: TRBV10-3
J: TRBJ2-1
DNA: TGTGCCATCAGTGAACATGTTTTTTGGGAGCAGTTCTTC
CDR3: CAISEHVFWEQFF

size: NA
D: TRBD1
V: TRBV3-1/TRBV3-2
J: TRBJ1-1
DNA: TGTGCCAGCAGGCGCTCCGGGACAGTTGAAGCTTTCTTT
CDR3: CASRRSGTVEAFF

size: NA
D: NA
V: TRBV30
J: TRBJ1-4
DNA: TGTGCCTGGAAGGCCGGAGGGCGTGAAAAACTGTTTTTT
CDR3: CAWKAGGREKLFF

size: few
D: TRBD1
V: TRBV28
J: TRBJ2-7
DNA: TGTGCCAGCAGTTTTTCCGGGACAGGGGCCGGTGAGCAGTACTTC
CDR3: CASSFSGTGAGEQYF

size: NA
D: NA
V: TRBV30
J: TRBJ1-1
DNA: TGTGCCTGGAGTGTACAGGAGCACACTGAAGCTTTCTTT
CDR3: CAWSVQEHTEAFF

size: NA
D: TRBD1
V: TRBV14
J: TRBJ1-1
DNA: TGTGCCAGCAGCCAGTACAGGGGGGAGGTTAAGACTGAAGCTTTCTTT
CDR3: CASSQYRGEVKTEAFF

size: NA
D: TRBD1
V: TRBV18
J: TRBJ1-2
DNA: TGTGCCAGCTCTCCCGGACAGGAGTATGGCTACACCTTC
CDR3: CASSPGQEYGYTF

size: NA
D: TRBD1
V: TRBV12-3/TRBV12-4
J: TRBJ1-3
DNA: TGTGCCAGCTATGCAGGGGGCCGAAACACCATATATTTT
CDR3: CASYAGGRNTIYF

size: NA
D: NA
V: TRBV7-9
J: TRBJ2-7
DNA: TGTGCCAGCAGCTCTACGGGGCAGTTCTACGAGCAGTACTTC
CDR3: CASSSTGQFYEQYF

size: NA
D: NA
V: TRBV19
J: TRBJ1-1
DNA: TGTGCCAGTAGTACCCGGGGGTATTTAGCTTTAGAGGCTGAAGCTTTCTTT
CDR3: CASSTRGYLALEAEAFF

size: NA
D: NA
V: TRBV15
J: TRBJ1-4
DNA: TGTGCCACCAGCAGAGACTATCCCTCATCTACAGGGAGGTCTAATGAAAAACTGTTTTTT
CDR3: CATSRDYPSSTGRSNEKLFF

size: NA
D: TRBD1
V: TRBV28
J: TRBJ1-5
DNA: TGTGCCAGCAGGTACAGGGGGTTTAGCAATCAGCCCCAGCATTTT
CDR3: CASRYRGFSNQPQHF

size: NA
D: NA
V: TRBV5-1
J: TRBJ2-6
DNA: TGCGCCAGCAGCTTGATGCCTATATCTGGGGCCAACGTCCTGACTTTC
CDR3: CASSLMPISGANVLTF

size: NA
D: NA
V: TRBV5-1
J: TRBJ1-1
DNA: TGCGCCAGCAGCTTGGGGGAGAGCACTGAAGCTTTCTTT
CDR3: CASSLGESTEAFF

size: NA
D: TRBD1
V: TRBV7-8
J: TRBJ2-6
DNA: TGTGCCAGCAGTTCCAACTCAGCACAGGGGGCTCCCTCTGGGGCCAACGTCCTGACTTTC
CDR3: CASSSNSAQGAPSGANVLTF

size: NA
D: NA
V: TRBV28
J: TRBJ2-3
DNA: TGTGCCAGCAGTTCCCAACGGACAGGCACAGATACGCAGTATTTT
CDR3: CASSSQRTGTDTQYF

size: NA
D: TRBD1
V: TRBV7-9
J: TRBJ1-2
DNA: TGTGCCAGCAGCTTAGGGTTAGGGGGCAGGGAAACCTATGGCTACACCTTC
CDR3: CASSLGLGGRETYGYTF

size: NA
D: TRBD1
V: TRBV5-1
J: TRBJ2-1
DNA: TGCGCCAGCAGCATACAGGGGACTGAGCAGTTCTTC
CDR3: CASSIQGTEQFF

size: NA
D: NA
V: TRBV5-1
J: TRBJ2-5
DNA: TGCGCCAGCAGCTTGGCCTCCAGCCAACTAAAAGAGACCCAGTACTTC
CDR3: CASSLASSQLKETQYF

size: NA
D: NA
V: TRBV28
J: TRBJ1-1
DNA: TGTGCCAGCGGAGTGAACACTGAAGCTTTCTTT
CDR3: CASGVNTEAFF

size: NA
D: NA
V: TRBV4-2
J: TRBJ1-6
DNA: TGTGCCAGCAGCCAAGATTTGGACAGAGTTTCACCCCTCCACTTT
CDR3: CASSQDLDRVSPLHF

size: NA
D: NA
V: TRBV7-5
J: TRBJ1-4
DNA: NA
CDR3: CARRVGRGASEKLFF

size: NA
D: NA
V: TRBV3-1/TRBV3-2
J: TRBJ1-4
DNA: TGTGCCAGCAGCACGACCGGAGGGGGTGAAAAACTGTTTTTT
CDR3: CASSTTGGGEKLFF

size: NA
D: NA
V: TRBV7-8
J: TRBJ1-1
DNA: TGTGCCAGCAGCTTAGAGGGGGGGAACACTGAAGCTTTCTTT
CDR3: CASSLEGGNTEAFF

size: NA
D: NA
V: TRBV27
J: TRBJ2-1
DNA: TGTGCCAGCAGTCCCGGGAATGAGCAGTTCTTC
CDR3: CASSPGNEQFF

size: few
D: NA
V: TRBV2
J: TRBJ1-5
DNA: TGTGCCAGCAGTGATGCAGGCGTAAGCAATCAGCCCCAGCATTTT
CDR3: CASSDAGVSNQPQHF

size: NA
D: NA
V: TRBV7-2
J: TRBJ1-5
DNA: TGTGCCAGCAGCTTAGGGATGGGGGCGGTCAATCAGCCCCAGCATTTT
CDR3: CASSLGMGAVNQPQHF

size: NA
D: NA
V: TRBV28
J: TRBJ2-4
DNA: TGTGCCAGCAGTTTGATCACAGCGGTTCCTTCCAAAAACATTCAGTACTTC
CDR3: CASSLITAVPSKNIQYF

size: NA
D: TRBD1
V: TRBV19
J: TRBJ2-3
DNA: TGTGCCAGTAGTAGTCAGCCGGGACAGAGCACAGATACGCAGTATTTT
CDR3: CASSSQPGQSTDTQYF

size: NA
D: NA
V: TRBV2
J: TRBJ1-1
DNA: TGTGCCAGCAGTGAGTGGAGTGAAGCTTTCTTT
CDR3: CASSEWSEAFF

size: NA
D: NA
V: TRBV11-2
J: TRBJ2-3
DNA: TGTGCCAGCAGCTTTTCTGGGCAGAGCACAGATACGCAGTATTTT
CDR3: CASSFSGQSTDTQYF

size: NA
D: NA
V: TRBV7-9
J: TRBJ1-4
DNA: TGTGCCAGCAGCTCTCAAGGGGCTTATAATGAAAAACTGTTTTTT
CDR3: CASSSQGAYNEKLFF

size: NA
D: NA
V: TRBV6-5
J: TRBJ1-3
DNA: TGTGCCAGCAGCTTTCGTCCGGTCTCTGGAAACACCATATATTTT
CDR3: CASSFRPVSGNTIYF

size: NA
D: TRBD2
V: TRBV24-1
J: TRBJ2-3
DNA: TGTGCCACCAGTAGGGGCGGGGGGTACACAGATACGCAGTATTTT
CDR3: CATSRGGGYTDTQYF

size: NA
D: NA
V: TRBV28
J: TRBJ2-3
DNA: TGTGCCAGCGGCCCCCCCGGGGTGGGCACAGATACGCAGTATTTT
CDR3: CASGPPGVGTDTQYF

size: NA
D: NA
V: TRBV5-1
J: TRBJ1-3
DNA: TGCGCCAGCAGCTTGGACCCGGCGGACACCATATATTTT
CDR3: CASSLDPADTIYF

size: NA
D: TRBD1
V: TRBV11-2
J: TRBJ1-6
DNA: TGTGCCAGCAGGACCCTGAGGGGGCGCGATAATTCACCCCTCCACTTT
CDR3: CASRTLRGRDNSPLHF

size: NA
D: NA
V: TRBV19
J: TRBJ1-2
DNA: TGTGCCAGTACCGACAACGGGGGGCGTCTCTATGGCTACACCTTC
CDR3: CASTDNGGRLYGYTF

size: NA
D: NA
V: TRBV6-5
J: TRBJ2-5
DNA: TGTGCCAGCAGTTACTCCTCCTCAGGGGGGCAAGAGACCCAGTACTTC
CDR3: CASSYSSSGGQETQYF

size: NA
D: NA
V: TRBV7-6
J: TRBJ2-7
DNA: TGTGCCAGCAGCCCGCGGACCTCCTACGAGCAGTACTTC
CDR3: CASSPRTSYEQYF

size: once
D: TRBD1
V: TRBV18
J: TRBJ1-2
DNA: TGTGCCAGCTCACCAGGGACAGATCTAAGCTATGGCTACACCTTC
CDR3: CASSPGTDLSYGYTF

size: once
D: TRBD1
V: TRBV28
J: TRBJ2-1
DNA: TGTGCCAGCAGTTTATTCGGGACAGGCCACAATGAGCAGTTCTTC
CDR3: CASSLFGTGHNEQFF

size: NA
D: TRBD2
V: TRBV6-2/TRBV6-3
J: TRBJ2-3
DNA: TGTGCCAGCAGTTACCAGGGCGGGGGGCGAGATACGCAGTATTTT
CDR3: CASSYQGGGRDTQYF

size: NA
D: NA
V: TRBV29-1
J: TRBJ2-7
DNA: TGCAGCGTTGTGGTCAGGACAGTCTCTTCCTACGAGCAGTACTTC
CDR3: CSVVVRTVSSYEQYF

size: NA
D: TRBD1
V: TRBV7-8
J: TRBJ1-4
DNA: TGTGCCAGCAGCTTTAGCAGGGGGGGTGAAAAACTGTTTTTT
CDR3: CASSFSRGGEKLFF

size: NA
D: NA
V: TRBV9
J: TRBJ1-5
DNA: TGTGCCAGCAGCGTAGCTCCCCACCCTTCGCCCCAGCATTTT
CDR3: CASSVAPHPSPQHF

size: NA
D: NA
V: TRBV4-1
J: TRBJ1-2
DNA: TGCGCCAGCAGTCGCGGAATTTACAGGGAGGATAACTATGGCTACACCTTC
CDR3: CASSRGIYREDNYGYTF

size: NA
D: NA
V: TRBV5-5
J: TRBJ2-1
DNA: TGTGCCAGCAGAAGCGCGTGGGGAGACAATGAGCAGTTCTTC
CDR3: CASRSAWGDNEQFF

size: NA
D: TRBD1
V: TRBV7-8
J: TRBJ1-4
DNA: TGTGCCAGCAGCCTAGGGGGCGCGTTTGAAAAACTGTTTTTT
CDR3: CASSLGGAFEKLFF